The 6 T cell receptor beta chains listed next were all sequenced from one sample in a study of T cell changes during pregnancy in multiple sclerosis. Repertoires were generated with immunoSEQ multiplex PCR, while TCRdb's copy carries only in-frame clones and drops some. The repertoire holds about 98,000 clones, with 92% as singletons. Sequenced here: peripheral blood, sampled after pregnancy. The source of these receptors is a female donor in good health, enrolled as a control in a pregnancy study.

The V gene is TRBV6-4, the J gene TRBJ2-1, with D possibly matching TRBD2 (5 bases). CDR3 size: 16 residues. Deletions cut 0 bases from V and 0 bases from J, with 9 bases between. Germline lookup yields CDR1 MRHNA and CDR2 SNTAGT. CDR3 DNA sequence: TGTGCCAGCAGTGACTCGAGGGCTAGCTCCTACAATGAGCAGTTCTTC. Translating it yields CASSDSRASSYNEQFF.

The chain employs TRBV28 and TRBJ2-3; TRBD2 agrees at 7 bases. V shed 0 bases, J shed 5 bases, and the junction held 2 bases outside the gene matches. CDR3 length equals 14 residues. Germline CDR1 reads MDHEN; CDR2 reads SYDVKM. CDR3 sequence (DNA): TGTGCCAGCAGTTTATGGGTAGCGGGAGATACGCAGTATTTT. It encodes CASSLWVAGDTQYF.

The chain carries TRBV5-1 and TRBJ1-1; D is possibly TRBD1 (5 bases). Germline assignment: CDR1 SGHRS and CDR2 YFSETQ. The V end was cut by 7 bases, the J end by 5 bases, with 18 bases between. The CDR3 extends over 14 amino acids. The CDR3 region has the DNA TGCGCCAGCGGACTCGGGGGGGTCGTGACTGAAGCTTTCTTT. Protein: CASGLGGVVTEAFF.

This clone was seen a few times. The V call is TRBV4-1, the J call TRBJ1-6; D is unclear. CDR3 size: 16 residues. Germline values: CDR1 MGHRA, CDR2 YSYEKL. V was cut by 4 bases and J by 10 bases, with 20 bases left in between. CDR3 sequence reads: CASSPAPRARGSPLHF. The CDR3, as DNA: TGCGCCAGCAGCCCTGCCCCGCGGGCCCGAGGGTCACCCCTCCACTTT.

The gene calls are TRBV6-5 and TRBJ1-3; no definite D call. The CDR3 extends over 14 amino acids. Germline V gene sequence: CDR1 MNHEY, CDR2 SVGAGI. Trimming cost V 6 bases and J 0 bases, with 9 bases left between them. CDR3 in DNA: TGTGCCAGCAGCCCAACGAGCTCTGGAAACACCATATATTTT. This gives the protein CASSPTSSGNTIYF.

This rearrangement joins TRBV30 to TRBJ1-1, with D perhaps matching TRBD1 (6 bases). This CDR3 contains 13 residues. Germline V gene sequence: CDR1 GTSNPN, CDR2 SVGIG (reference sequence). V was trimmed by 4 bases and J by 1 base, leaving 10 bases between them. The CDR3 is CAWTGRGNTEAFF. The CDR3, as DNA: TGTGCCTGGACTGGCAGGGGGAACACTGAAGCTTTCTTT.